A selection of T cell receptor beta chains follows, all from one sample in a study of early T cells in non-severe SARS-CoV-2 infection. Using its own MiXCR run on the 5' RACE reads, TCRdb lists one record per CDR3 protein. The table records about 110,000 distinct CDR3 sequences, about 12% of them present only once. Material for sequencing was whole blood. These receptors all stem from an adult who was a healthcare worker with PCR-confirmed SARS-CoV-2 infection or an uninfected control (not recorded which). Both conserved end residues are trimmed from each CDR3. Fields, in order: V gene, D gene, J gene, CDR3 protein. A D gene is named only where the DNA matches it firmly.

>TRBV24-1|.|TRBJ2-5
ATSDPGREETQY
>TRBV5-4|TRBD2|TRBJ2-1
ASSRGAGLENNEQF
>TRBV11-2|TRBD2|TRBJ2-1
ASSLIWGLVYEQF
>TRBV21-1|.|TRBJ2-1
ASSAHPWDRVGLNAVDEQF
>TRBV12-2|.|TRBJ2-1
ASRSSSGGRYNEQF
>TRBV20-1|TRBD1|TRBJ2-7
SARPGQATYEQY
>TRBV12-3/TRBV12-4|.|TRBJ2-3
ASRYTDTQY
>TRBV24-1|.|TRBJ2-2
ATSDGRLHTGELF
>TRBV9|.|TRBJ2-1
ASAGRGLNEQF
>TRBV5-4|TRBD2|TRBJ2-2
ASSLRGSLNTGELF
>TRBV9|TRBD1|TRBJ2-1
ASSQTGGPYNEQF
>TRBV10-3|.|TRBJ2-2
AISESGRGLF
>TRBV19|TRBD2|TRBJ2-1
ASSDPGLAPREQF
>TRBV5-4|TRBD1|TRBJ2-7
ASSPYGQGYNEQY
>TRBV5-4|TRBD2|TRBJ2-3
ASRGGGTFLTDTQY
>TRBV7-9|TRBD2|TRBJ2-3
ASSLRIAGGGTDTQY
>TRBV12-3/TRBV12-4|.|TRBJ1-2
ASSFGIGAGDNGYT
>TRBV6-1|.|TRBJ2-7
ASSESWRWQY
>TRBV11-2|.|TRBJ2-4
ASSLEVAAKNIQY
>TRBV5-1|TRBD2|TRBJ2-5
ASSSGLAVPETQY
>TRBV20-1|.|TRBJ1-6
SARGQISYNSPLH
>TRBV6-2/TRBV6-3|TRBD2|TRBJ2-1
ASSYPLLAGATYNEQF
>TRBV20-1|TRBD1|TRBJ1-4
SARRQGASLEKLF
>TRBV30|.|TRBJ1-3
AWKLGGNTIY
>TRBV9|.|TRBJ2-3
ASSVGLDTQY
>TRBV7-8|TRBD2|TRBJ2-5
ASTLRVARGAGGPAETQY
>TRBV6-1|TRBD2|TRBJ2-3
ASNLLAASTDTQY
>TRBV7-9|TRBD1|TRBJ2-5
ASSSGQGRETQY
>TRBV12-3/TRBV12-4|.|TRBJ2-1
ASSLVLARDEQF
>TRBV27|.|TRBJ1-5
ASSQTRNQPQH
>TRBV7-2|.|TRBJ2-3
ASSEWLTGGTDTQY
>TRBV28|.|TRBJ2-7
ASSPPTVQGYEQY
>TRBV20-1|TRBD1|TRBJ2-7
SVRPGQGTYEQY
>TRBV7-2|TRBD2|TRBJ2-1
ASSLAAGGVAGAQF
>TRBV19|TRBD2|TRBJ2-2
ATRTSGEDTGELF
>TRBV20-1|.|TRBJ2-1
SATQGDEQF
>TRBV30|.|TRBJ1-1
AWRELGGLAEAF
>TRBV4-1|.|TRBJ2-7
ASSQGDIQNEQY
>TRBV5-1|.|TRBJ2-1
ASSLGGGPYNEQF
>TRBV2|TRBD1|TRBJ1-1
ASRGQED
>TRBV21-1|.|TRBJ2-1
ASLIYNEQF